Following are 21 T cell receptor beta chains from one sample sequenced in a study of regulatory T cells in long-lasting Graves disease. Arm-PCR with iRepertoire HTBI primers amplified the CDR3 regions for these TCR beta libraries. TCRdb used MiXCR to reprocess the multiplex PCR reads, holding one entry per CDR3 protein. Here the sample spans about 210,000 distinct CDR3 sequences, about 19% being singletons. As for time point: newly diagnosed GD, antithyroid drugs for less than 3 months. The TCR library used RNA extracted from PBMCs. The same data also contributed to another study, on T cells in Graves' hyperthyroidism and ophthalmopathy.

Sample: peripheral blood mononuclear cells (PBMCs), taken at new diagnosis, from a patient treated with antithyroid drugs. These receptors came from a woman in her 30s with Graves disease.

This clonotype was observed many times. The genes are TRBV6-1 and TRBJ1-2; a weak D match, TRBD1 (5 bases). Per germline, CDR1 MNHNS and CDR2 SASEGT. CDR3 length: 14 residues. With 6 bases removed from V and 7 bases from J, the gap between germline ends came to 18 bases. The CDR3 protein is CASRRPGAVGGYTF. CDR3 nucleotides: TGTGCCAGCAGGAGGCCTGGGGCTGTGGGTGGCTACACCTTC.

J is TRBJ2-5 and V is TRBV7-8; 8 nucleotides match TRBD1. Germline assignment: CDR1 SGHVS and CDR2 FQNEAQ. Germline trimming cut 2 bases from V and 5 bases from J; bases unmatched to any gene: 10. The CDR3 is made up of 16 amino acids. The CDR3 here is CASSLWRGRGPETQYF. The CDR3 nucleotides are TGTGCCAGCAGCTTATGGAGGGGCAGGGGGCCGGAGACCCAGTACTTC.

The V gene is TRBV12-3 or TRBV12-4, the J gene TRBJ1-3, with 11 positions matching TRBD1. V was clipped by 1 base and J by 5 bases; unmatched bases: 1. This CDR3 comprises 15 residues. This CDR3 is CASSLGTGGRNTIYF. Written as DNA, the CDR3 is TGTGCCAGCAGTTTAGGGACAGGGGGCCGAAACACCATATATTTT.

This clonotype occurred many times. The DNA of the CDR3 is TGTGCCACCAGTGAAGGACAGGGCTACGAGCAGTACTTC. Translating gives CATSEGQGYEQYF. The chain has TRBV24-1 and TRBJ2-7; 8 bases fit TRBD1. This CDR3 is built from 13 residues. V shed 4 bases and J 3 bases; nucleotides not matched to a gene: 1. The germline V gene has CDR1 KGHDR and CDR2 SFDVKD.

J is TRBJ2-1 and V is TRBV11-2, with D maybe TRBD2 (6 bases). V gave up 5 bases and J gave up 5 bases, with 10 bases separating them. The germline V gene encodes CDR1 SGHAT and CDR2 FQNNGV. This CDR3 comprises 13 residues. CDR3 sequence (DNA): TGTGCCAGCAGCGTGGAGCGGGACAATGAGCAGTTCTTC. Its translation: CASSVERDNEQFF.

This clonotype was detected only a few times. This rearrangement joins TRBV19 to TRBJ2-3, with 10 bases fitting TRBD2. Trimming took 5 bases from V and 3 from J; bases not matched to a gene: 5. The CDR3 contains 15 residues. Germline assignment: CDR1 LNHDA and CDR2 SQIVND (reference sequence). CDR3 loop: CASSALAGVTDTQYF. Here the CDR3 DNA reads TGTGCCAGTAGTGCTCTAGCGGGAGTAACAGATACGCAGTATTTT.

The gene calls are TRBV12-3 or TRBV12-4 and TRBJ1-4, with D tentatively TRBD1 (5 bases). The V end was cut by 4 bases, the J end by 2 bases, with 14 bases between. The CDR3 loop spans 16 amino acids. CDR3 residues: CASSSTHGGTNEKLFF. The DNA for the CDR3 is TGTGCCAGCAGTTCCACCCACGGGGGGACTAATGAAAAACTGTTTTTT.

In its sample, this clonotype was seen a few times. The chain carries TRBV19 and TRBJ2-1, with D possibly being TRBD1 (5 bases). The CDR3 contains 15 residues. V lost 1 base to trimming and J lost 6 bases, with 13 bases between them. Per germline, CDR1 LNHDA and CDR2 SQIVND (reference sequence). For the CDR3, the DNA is TGTGCCAGTAGTATAGGGGCAGGGTGGGGCAATGAGCAGTTCTTC. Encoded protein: CASSIGAGWGNEQFF.

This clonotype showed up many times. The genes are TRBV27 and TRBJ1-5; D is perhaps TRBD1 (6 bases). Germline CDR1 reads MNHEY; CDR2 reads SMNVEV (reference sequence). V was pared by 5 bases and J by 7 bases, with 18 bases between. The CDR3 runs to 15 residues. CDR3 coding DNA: TGTGCCAGCAGTGTAATACAGGGTGGGGGGCAGCCCCAGCATTTT. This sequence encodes CASSVIQGGGQPQHF.

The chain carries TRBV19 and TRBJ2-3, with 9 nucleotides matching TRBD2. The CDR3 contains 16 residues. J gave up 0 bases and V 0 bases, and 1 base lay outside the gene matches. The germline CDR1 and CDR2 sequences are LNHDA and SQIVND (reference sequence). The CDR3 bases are TGTGCCAGTAGTATAGATACTAGCGGGAGCACAGATACGCAGTATTTT. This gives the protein CASSIDTSGSTDTQYF.

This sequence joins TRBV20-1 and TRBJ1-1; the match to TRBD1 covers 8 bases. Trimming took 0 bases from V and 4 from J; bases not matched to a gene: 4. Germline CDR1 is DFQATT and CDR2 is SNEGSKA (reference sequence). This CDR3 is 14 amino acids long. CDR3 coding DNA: TGCAGTGCTAGAGAGGGACAGGCGAGCACTGAAGCTTTCTTT. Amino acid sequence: CSAREGQASTEAFF.

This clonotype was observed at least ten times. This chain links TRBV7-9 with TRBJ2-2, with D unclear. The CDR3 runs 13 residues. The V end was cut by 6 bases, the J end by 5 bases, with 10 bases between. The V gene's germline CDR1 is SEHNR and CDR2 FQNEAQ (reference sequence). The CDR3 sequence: CASSFGPTGELFF. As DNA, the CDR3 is TGTGCCAGCAGTTTTGGACCAACCGGGGAGCTGTTTTTT. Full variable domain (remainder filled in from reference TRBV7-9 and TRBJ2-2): DTGVSQNPRHKITKRGQNVTFRCDPISEHNRLYWYRQTLGQGPEFLTYFQNEAQLEKSRLLSDRFSAERPKGSFSTLEIQRTEQGDSAMYLCASSFGPTGELFFGEGSRLTVL.

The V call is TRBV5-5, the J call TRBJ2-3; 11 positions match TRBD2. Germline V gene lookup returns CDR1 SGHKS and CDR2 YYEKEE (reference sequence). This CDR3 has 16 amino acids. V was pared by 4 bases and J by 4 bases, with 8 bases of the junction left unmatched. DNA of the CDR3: TGTGCCAGCAGCCTTCGTAGCGGGAGGGCCCCAGATACGCAGTATTTT. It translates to CASSLRSGRAPDTQYF.

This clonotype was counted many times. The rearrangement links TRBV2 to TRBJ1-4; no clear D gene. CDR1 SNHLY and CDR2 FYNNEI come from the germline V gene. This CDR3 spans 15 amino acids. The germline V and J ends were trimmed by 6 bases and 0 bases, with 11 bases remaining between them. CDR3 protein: CASRVLKATNEKLFF. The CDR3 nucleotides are TGTGCCAGCAGGGTTCTAAAGGCAACTAATGAAAAACTGTTTTTT.

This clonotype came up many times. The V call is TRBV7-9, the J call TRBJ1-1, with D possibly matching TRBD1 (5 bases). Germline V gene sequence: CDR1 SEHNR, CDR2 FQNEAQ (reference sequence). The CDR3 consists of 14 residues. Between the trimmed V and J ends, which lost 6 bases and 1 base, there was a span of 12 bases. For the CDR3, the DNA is TGTGCCAGCAGAGCGGGACCCCGGAACACTGAAGCTTTCTTT. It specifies CASRAGPRNTEAFF.

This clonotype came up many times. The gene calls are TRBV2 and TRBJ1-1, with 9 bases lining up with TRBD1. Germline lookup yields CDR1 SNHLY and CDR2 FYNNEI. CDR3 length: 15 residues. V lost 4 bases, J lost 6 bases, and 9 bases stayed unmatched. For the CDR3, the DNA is TGTGCCAGCAGTGGAGGCTGGGACAGGGAGGCTGAAGCTTTCTTT. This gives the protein CASSGGWDREAEAFF.

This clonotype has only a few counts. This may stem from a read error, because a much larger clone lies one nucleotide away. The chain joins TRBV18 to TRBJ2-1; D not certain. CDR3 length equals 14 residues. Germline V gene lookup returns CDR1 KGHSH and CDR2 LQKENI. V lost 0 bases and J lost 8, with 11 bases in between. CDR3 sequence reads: CASSPPSVGDEQFF. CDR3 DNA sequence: TGTGCCAGCTCACCACCGTCGGTAGGAGATGAGCAGTTCTTC.

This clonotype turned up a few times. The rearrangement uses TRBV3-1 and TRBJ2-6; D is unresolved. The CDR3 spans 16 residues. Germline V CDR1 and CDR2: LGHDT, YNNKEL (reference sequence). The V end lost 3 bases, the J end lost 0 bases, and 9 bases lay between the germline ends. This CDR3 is CASSQGLSSGANVLTF. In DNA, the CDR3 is TGTGCCAGCAGCCAGGGCCTCTCCTCTGGGGCCAACGTCCTGACTTTC.

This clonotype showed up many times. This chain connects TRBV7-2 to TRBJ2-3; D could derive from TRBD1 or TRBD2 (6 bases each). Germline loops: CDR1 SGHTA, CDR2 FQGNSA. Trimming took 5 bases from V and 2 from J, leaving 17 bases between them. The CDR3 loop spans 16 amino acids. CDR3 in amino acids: CASSPRGVFPTDTQYF. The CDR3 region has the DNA TGTGCCAGCAGCCCGAGGGGGGTCTTCCCCACAGATACGCAGTATTTT.

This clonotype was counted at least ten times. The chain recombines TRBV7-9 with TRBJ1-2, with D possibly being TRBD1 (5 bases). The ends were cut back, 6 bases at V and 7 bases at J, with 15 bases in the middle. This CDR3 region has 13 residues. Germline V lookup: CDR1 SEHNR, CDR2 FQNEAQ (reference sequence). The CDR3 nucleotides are TGTGCCAGCAGTTCCCCCAACGGGGGTGGCTACACCTTC. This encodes CASSSPNGGGYTF.

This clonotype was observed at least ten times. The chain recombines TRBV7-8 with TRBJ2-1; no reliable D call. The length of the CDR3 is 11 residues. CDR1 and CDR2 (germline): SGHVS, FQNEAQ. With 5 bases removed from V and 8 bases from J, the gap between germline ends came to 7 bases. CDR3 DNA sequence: TGTGCCAGCAGCAAGAAGGATGAGCAGTTCTTC. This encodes CASSKKDEQFF. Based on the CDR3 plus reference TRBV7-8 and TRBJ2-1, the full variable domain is GAGVSQSPRYKVAKRGQDVALRCDPISGHVSLFWYQQALGQGPEFLTYFQNEAQLDKSGLPSDRFFAERPEGSVSTLKIQRTQQEDSAVYLCASSKKDEQFFGPGTRLTVL.